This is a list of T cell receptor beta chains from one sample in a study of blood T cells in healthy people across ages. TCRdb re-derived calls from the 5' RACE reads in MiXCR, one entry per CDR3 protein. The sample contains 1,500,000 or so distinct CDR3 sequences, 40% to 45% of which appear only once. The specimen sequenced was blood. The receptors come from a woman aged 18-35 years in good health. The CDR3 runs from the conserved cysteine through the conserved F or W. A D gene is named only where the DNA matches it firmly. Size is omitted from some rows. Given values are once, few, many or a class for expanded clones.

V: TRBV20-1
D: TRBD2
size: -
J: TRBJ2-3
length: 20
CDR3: CSAPYLNQLAGGYFGDTQYF
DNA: TGCAGTGCTCCTTACCTTAACCAACTAGCGGGGGGGTACTTCGGGGATACGCAGTATTTT

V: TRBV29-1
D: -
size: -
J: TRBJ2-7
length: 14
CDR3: CSVVGPSNPYEQYF
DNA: TGCAGCGTTGTAGGACCATCAAACCCCTACGAGCAGTACTTC

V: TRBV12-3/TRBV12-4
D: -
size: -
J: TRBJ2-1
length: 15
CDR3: CASTTTPAGRNEQFF
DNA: TGTGCCAGCACCACAACCCCGGCAGGTCGGAATGAGCAGTTCTTC

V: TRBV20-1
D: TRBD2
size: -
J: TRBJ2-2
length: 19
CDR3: CSARDPLAEGLANTGELFF
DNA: TGCAGTGCTAGAGATCCCCTAGCGGAGGGCCTCGCGAACACCGGGGAGCTGTTTTTT

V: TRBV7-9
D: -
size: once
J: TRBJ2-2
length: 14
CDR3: CASRGPLNTGELFF
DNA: TGTGCCAGCAGAGGACCGCTGAACACCGGGGAGCTGTTTTTT

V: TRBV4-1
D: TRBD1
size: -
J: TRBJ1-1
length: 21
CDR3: CASSPPTGVSRHRGMNTEAFF
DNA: TGCGCCAGCAGCCCCCCGACAGGGGTGTCTAGACACCGAGGCATGAACACTGAAGCTTTCTTT

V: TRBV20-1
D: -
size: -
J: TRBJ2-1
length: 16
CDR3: CSARVRQSPMWNEQFF
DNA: TGCAGTGCTAGAGTCCGACAGTCGCCTATGTGGAATGAGCAGTTCTTC

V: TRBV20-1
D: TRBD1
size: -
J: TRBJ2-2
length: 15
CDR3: CSARDRRGHTGELFF
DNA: TGCAGTGCTAGAGATCGTAGGGGGCACACCGGGGAGCTGTTTTTT

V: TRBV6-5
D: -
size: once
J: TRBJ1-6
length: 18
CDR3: CASSYSFWGQGRGSPPHF
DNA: TGTGCCAGCAGTTACTCATTTTGGGGTCAGGGCAGAGGTTCACCCCCCCACTTT

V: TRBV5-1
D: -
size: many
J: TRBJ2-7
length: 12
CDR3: CASSWTGNEQYF
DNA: TGCGCCAGCAGCTGGACGGGGAACGAGCAGTACTTC

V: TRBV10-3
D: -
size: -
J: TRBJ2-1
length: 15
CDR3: CAIRLDSSSYNEQFF
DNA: TGTGCCATCAGGCTGGACAGCAGCTCCTACAATGAGCAGTTCTTC

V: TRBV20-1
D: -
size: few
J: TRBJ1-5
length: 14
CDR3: CSANPTGPNQPQHF
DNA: TGCAGTGCTAACCCGACAGGCCCCAATCAGCCCCAGCATTTT

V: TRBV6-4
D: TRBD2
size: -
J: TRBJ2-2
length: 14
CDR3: CASKGLAGTGELFF
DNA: TGTGCCAGCAAGGGACTAGCGGGCACCGGGGAGCTGTTTTTT

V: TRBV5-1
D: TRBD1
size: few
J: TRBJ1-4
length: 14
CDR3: CASSDGQGDEKLFF
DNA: TGCGCCAGCAGCGACGGACAGGGGGACGAAAAACTGTTTTTT

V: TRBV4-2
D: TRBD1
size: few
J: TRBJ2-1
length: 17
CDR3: CASSQDGTGGAYNEQFF
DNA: TGTGCCAGCAGCCAAGATGGGACAGGGGGTGCCTACAATGAGCAGTTCTTC

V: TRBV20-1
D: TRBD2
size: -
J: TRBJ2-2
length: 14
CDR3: CSAHSGRGTGELFF
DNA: TGCAGTGCACATAGCGGGAGGGGCACCGGGGAGCTGTTTTTT

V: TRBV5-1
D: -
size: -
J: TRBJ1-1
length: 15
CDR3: CASSHVLQGNTEAFF
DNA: TGCGCCAGCAGCCACGTCCTCCAAGGGAACACTGAAGCTTTCTTT

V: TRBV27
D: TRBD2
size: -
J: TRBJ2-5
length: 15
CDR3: CVSSRSSGPGETQYF
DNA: TGTGTCAGCAGTAGGTCTAGCGGGCCGGGTGAGACCCAGTACTTC

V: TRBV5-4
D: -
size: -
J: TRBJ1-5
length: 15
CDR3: CASSQGPGLNQPQHF
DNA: TGTGCCAGCAGTCAGGGGCCGGGACTCAATCAGCCCCAGCATTTT

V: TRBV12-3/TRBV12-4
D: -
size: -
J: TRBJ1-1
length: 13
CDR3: CASSLAGQREAFF
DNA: TGTGCCAGCAGTTTAGCCGGACAGCGAGAAGCTTTCTTT

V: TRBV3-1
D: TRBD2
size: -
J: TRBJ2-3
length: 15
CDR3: CASSSLAGGQDTQYF
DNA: TGTGCCAGCAGCTCCTTAGCGGGGGGGCAAGATACGCAGTATTTT

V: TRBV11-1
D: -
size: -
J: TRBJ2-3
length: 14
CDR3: CASRPQMSTDTQYF
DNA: TGTGCCAGCAGACCACAAATGAGCACAGATACGCAGTATTTT

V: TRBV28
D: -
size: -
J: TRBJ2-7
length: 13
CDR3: CASAAPPTYEQYF
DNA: TGTGCCAGCGCAGCCCCACCTACCTACGAGCAGTACTTC

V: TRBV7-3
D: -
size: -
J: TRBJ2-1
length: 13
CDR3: CASLRRAYNEQFF
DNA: TGTGCCAGTCTCCGGCGGGCTTACAATGAGCAGTTCTTC

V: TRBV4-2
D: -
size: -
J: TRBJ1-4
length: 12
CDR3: CASSRANEKLFF
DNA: TGTGCCAGCAGCCGAGCAAATGAAAAACTGTTTTTT

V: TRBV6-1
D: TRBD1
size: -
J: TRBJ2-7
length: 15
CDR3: CASRPSEGARYEQYF
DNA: TGTGCCAGCAGGCCTTCTGAGGGGGCGAGGTACGAGCAGTACTTC

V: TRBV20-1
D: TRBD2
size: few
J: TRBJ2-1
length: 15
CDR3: CTPREGATSYNEQFF
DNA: TGCACTCCCCGGGAGGGAGCTACCTCCTACAATGAGCAGTTCTTC

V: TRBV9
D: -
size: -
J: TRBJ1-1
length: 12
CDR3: CASTRRDTEAFF
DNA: TGTGCCAGCACTAGGAGGGATACTGAAGCTTTCTTT

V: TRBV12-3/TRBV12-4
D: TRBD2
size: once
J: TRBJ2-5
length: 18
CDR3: CASSLRGLAGGDQETQYF
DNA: TGTGCCAGCAGTTTAAGAGGGCTAGCGGGGGGTGATCAAGAGACCCAGTACTTC

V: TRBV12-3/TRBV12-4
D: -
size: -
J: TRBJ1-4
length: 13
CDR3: CASRRLLGEKLFF
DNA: TGTGCCAGCCGCCGACTTCTGGGGGAAAAACTGTTTTTT

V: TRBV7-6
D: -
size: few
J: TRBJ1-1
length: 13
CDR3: CASSEIGNTEAFF
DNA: TGTGCCAGCAGTGAAATTGGGAACACTGAAGCTTTCTTT

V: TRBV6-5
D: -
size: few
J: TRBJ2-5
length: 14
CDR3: CASSYETRGETQYF
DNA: TGTGCCAGCAGTTACGAGACAAGAGGAGAGACCCAGTACTTC

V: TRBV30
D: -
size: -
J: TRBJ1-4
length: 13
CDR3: CAWSEGLREKLFF
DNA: TGTGCCTGGAGTGAAGGACTCAGGGAAAAACTGTTTTTT

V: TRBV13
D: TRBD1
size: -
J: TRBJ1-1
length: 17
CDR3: CASSLAGGSAGNTEAFF
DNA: TGTGCCAGCAGTCTAGCAGGGGGATCAGCTGGGAACACTGAAGCTTTCTTT

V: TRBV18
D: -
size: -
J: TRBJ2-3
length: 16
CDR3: CASSPLAQSSTDTQYF
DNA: TGTGCCAGCTCACCACTTGCTCAGTCTAGCACAGATACGCAGTATTTT

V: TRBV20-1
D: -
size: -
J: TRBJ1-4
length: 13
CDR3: CSASLQSGEKLFF
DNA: TGCAGTGCTAGTTTGCAATCGGGTGAAAAACTGTTTTTT

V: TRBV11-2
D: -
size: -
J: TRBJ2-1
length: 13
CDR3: CASSLDLYNVQFF
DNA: TGTGCCAGCAGCTTAGACCTATACAATGTGCAGTTCTTC

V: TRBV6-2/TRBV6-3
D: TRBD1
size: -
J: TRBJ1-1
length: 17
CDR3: CASRPDRGLAGGTEAFF
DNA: TGTGCCAGCAGACCCGACAGGGGGCTTGCGGGAGGAACTGAAGCTTTCTTT

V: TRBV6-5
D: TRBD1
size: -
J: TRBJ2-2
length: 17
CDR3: CASNFISTGVNTGELFF
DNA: TGTGCCAGCAATTTTATCTCGACAGGGGTGAACACCGGGGAGCTGTTTTTT

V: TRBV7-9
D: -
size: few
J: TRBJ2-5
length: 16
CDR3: CASSLRPGQSQETQYF
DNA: TGTGCCAGCAGCTTAAGGCCCGGACAGTCTCAAGAGACCCAGTACTTC

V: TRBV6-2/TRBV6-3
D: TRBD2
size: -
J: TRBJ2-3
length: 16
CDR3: CASSYLSGRPTDTQYF
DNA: TGTGCCAGCAGTTACCTGAGCGGGAGGCCCACAGATACGCAGTATTTT